These 28 T cell receptor delta chains share one sample of origin, sequenced in a study of gamma-delta T cells after stem cell transplantation. TCRdb re-analyzed the RT-PCR reads via CATT. This repertoire shows approximately 1,500 delta-chain clones, around 2.5% found once; its top ten account for approximately 51%. The sequenced material came from gamma-delta T cells. These receptor sequences come from a human donor. It is not recorded whose cells these are; they may come from a transplant donor.

For this clone: A read error likely explains this, since a far larger clone differs by one base. The rearrangement uses TRDV2 and TRDJ1; TRDD3 agrees at 7 bases. Germline V gene data show CDR1 as GEAIGNYY and CDR2 as EKD. The CDR3 runs to 13 residues. J was trimmed by 3 bases and V by 3 bases; bases with no gene match: 3. The CDR3 sequence: CACDSLGPDKLIF. CDR3 in DNA: TGTGCCTGTGACTCACTGGGGCCCGATAAACTCATCTTT.

This clone was seen a handful of times. A far larger clone is a single base away, which makes a read error likely. Other nucleotide sequences from this sample produce the same CDR3. The rearrangement uses TRDV2 and TRDJ1; 12 nucleotides align to TRDD3. This CDR3 comprises 15 residues. The trim removed 3 bases at V and 5 bases at J, leaving 6 bases unmatched. CDR1 GEAIGNYY and CDR2 EKD come from the germline V gene. CDR3: CACDALGDTRDKLIF. Written as DNA, the CDR3 is TGTGCCTGTGACGCCCTGGGGGATACGAGGGATAAACTCATCTTT.

The V gene is TRDV2, the J gene TRDJ1, with 13 bases lining up with TRDD3. The V segment lost 4 bases and the J segment 4 bases; nucleotides outside the gene matches: 20. This CDR3 contains 20 residues. Germline V gene sequence: CDR1 GEAIGNYY, CDR2 EKD. The CDR3 reads CACEKLGDTRKAHNDDKLIF. The CDR3 DNA reads TGTGCCTGTGAAAAACTGGGGGATACGCGTAAGGCCCACAATGACGATAAACTCATCTTT.

Of note for this clone: The protein TCRdb lists belongs to a much larger clone and differs from this DNA's translation at residue 5, which points to a read error; the protein shown is made from the DNA. This chain links TRDV2 with TRDJ3; D is unclear. The CDR3 extends over 17 amino acids. CDR1 GEAIGNYY and CDR2 EKD come from the germline V gene. V shed 2 bases and J shed 2 bases, with 12 bases lying between them. CDR3 in amino acids: CACDRSGPTWDTRQMFF. The CDR3 DNA follows: TGTGCCTGTGACAGGTCTGGCCCTACCTGGGACACCCGACAGATGTTTTTC.

By its share, this clone is medium-sized. V usage is TRDV2 and J usage is TRDJ1; 9 bases fit TRDD3. Germline V gene sequence: CDR1 GEAIGNYY, CDR2 EKD. The CDR3 spans 20 residues. Trimming cost V 3 bases and J 2 bases; bases outside gene matches: 21. CDR3 protein: CACDPLSPRDTGGNTDKLIF. CDR3 in DNA: TGTGCCTGTGACCCACTCTCTCCTAGAGATACTGGGGGAAATACCGATAAACTCATCTTT.

Worth noting for this clone: The protein held in TCRdb is that of a much larger clone and does not match this DNA's translation at residue 12, likely because of a read error; the protein shown is translated from the DNA. The chain links TRDV2 to TRDJ1, with TRDD3 matching 11 bases. The ends lost 4 bases at V and 0 bases at J; junction bases unmatched: 15. Germline lookup yields CDR1 GEAIGNYY and CDR2 EKD. This CDR3 comprises 19 residues. CDR3 nucleotides: TGTGCCTGTGATAAACTGGGGGATAAGGGAAAAGCGTACACCGATAAACTCATCTTT. Translated: CACDKLGDKGKAYTDKLIF.

By sample share, this clone is large (0.1 to 1%). CDR3 sequence: CACDTVGGYTDKLIF. The DNA of the CDR3 is TGTGCCTGTGACACCGTGGGAGGATACACCGATAAACTCATCTTT. This chain connects TRDV2 to TRDJ1, with D hard to call. The CDR3 contains 15 residues. Germline CDR1 reads GEAIGNYY; CDR2 reads EKD. The V gene lost 0 bases and the J gene lost 0 bases, with 10 bases spanning the gap.

Comment on this clone: A far larger clone is off by one base, so a read error is likely. This specimen includes other DNA sequences encoding the same CDR3. J is TRDJ1 and V is TRDV2, with D possibly TRDD3 on 6 matching bases. This CDR3 has 19 residues. Germline CDR1 is GEAIGNYY and CDR2 is EKD. The germline V and J ends were trimmed by 4 bases and 0 bases, with 26 bases remaining between them. The CDR3, as DNA: TGTGCCTGTGATAAACTGGGAGATAAGGGAAAAACGTACACCGATAAACTCATCTTT. It codes for CACDKLGDKGKTYTDKLIF.

For this clone: A far larger clone is just one base off, so this is likely a read error. Other DNA sequences in this sample translate to the same CDR3. CDR3 nucleotides: TGTGCTCTTGGGGCTCTTCCTACGTACGGGGGTTTCATAAAACTCATCTTC. Encoded protein: CALGALPTYGGFIKLIF. The chain carries TRDV1 and TRDJ1; 8 bases are a match to TRDD2. Germline V gives CDR1 TSWWSYY, CDR2 QGS. The length of the CDR3 is 17 residues.

This clone was seen a few times. This may come from a read error, since a much larger clone is one base off. Other DNA variants within this sample encode the same CDR3. The rearrangement joins TRDV2 to TRDJ1; 13 positions agree with TRDD3. The CDR3 runs to 20 residues. Trimming cost V 4 bases and J 0 bases; bases outside gene matches: 16. The germline CDR1 and CDR2 sequences are GEAIGNYY and EKD. The CDR3 region is CACEPVPTTGGYEYTDKLIF. The DNA for the CDR3 is TGTGCCTGTGAACCGGTGCCCACTACTGGGGGATACGAGTACACCGATAAACTCATCTTT.

This clone was seen a handful of times. A far larger clone is just one base off, so this is likely a read error. The rearrangement uses TRDV2 and TRDJ1; 13 nucleotides align to TRDD3. This CDR3 comprises 20 residues. CDR1 GEAIGNYY and CDR2 EKD come from the germline V gene. CDR3 protein: CACDLLGDTVTNKYTDKPIF. Here the CDR3 DNA reads TGTGCCTGTGACTTACTGGGGGATACGGTAACCAACAAGTACACCGATAAACCCATCTTT.

There are a few counts of this clone. This DNA translates differently at residue 4 from the TCRdb protein, which is that of a much larger clone; a read error is likely, and the protein shown is the DNA's own translation. The chain employs TRDV2 and TRDJ1; D ambiguous. This CDR3 has 15 residues. V gave up 5 bases and J gave up 2 bases, with 17 bases separating them. Looked up from germline, CDR1 is GEAIGNYY and CDR2 is EKD. The CDR3 DNA sequence: TGTGCCTGTGGCACTCTGCAATTGCAGACCGATAAACTCATCTTT. It specifies CACGTLQLQTDKLIF.

As regards this clone: With only one base between it and a far larger clone, this is likely a read error. The sample contains more than one DNA sequence encoding this CDR3. The rearrangement uses TRDV2 and TRDJ1; 7 bases fit TRDD3. This CDR3 has 13 residues. CDR1 and CDR2 (germline): GEAIGNYY, EKD. Trimming took 7 bases from V and 2 from J; bases not matched to a gene: 6. The CDR3: CACDSLGTDKLIF. As DNA, the CDR3 is TGTGCCTGCGACTCACTGGGGACCGATAAACTCATCTTT.

A remark on this clone: This DNA translates differently at residue 9 from the TCRdb protein, which is that of a much larger clone; a read error is likely, and the protein shown is the DNA's own translation. Here the CDR3 DNA reads TGTGCCTGTGATAAACTGGGGGATAATGGAAAAACGTACACCGATAAACTCATCTTT. Translated: CACDKLGDNGKTYTDKLIF. The V and J genes are TRDV2 and TRDJ1; 11 nucleotides match TRDD3. Germline values: CDR1 GEAIGNYY, CDR2 EKD. V was clipped by 4 bases and J by 0 bases; unmatched bases: 15. This CDR3 is 19 amino acids long.

Notes on this clone: One base separates it from a far larger clone, so it is likely a read error. V and J are TRDV2 and TRDJ1, with D perhaps TRDD3 (6 bases). The CDR3 covers 21 residues. Germline assignment: CDR1 GEAIGNYY and CDR2 EKD. The DNA for the CDR3 is TGTGCCTGTGACACCTTGCCTCCTGGGGCCGTTAGGCGGTCGTACACCGATAAACCCATCTTT. Translated, it gives CACDTLPPGAVRRSYTDKPIF.

By proportion, this clone is medium-sized. This likely reflects a read error, since a far larger clone is one base away. Other DNA sequences in this sample translate to the same CDR3. This sequence joins TRDV2 and TRDJ1, with TRDD3 identical over 7 bases. CDR3 length equals 14 residues. Germline V CDR1 and CDR2: GEAIGNYY, EKD. For the CDR3, the DNA is TGTGCCTGTGACACTCTGGGGGTTGATGATAAGCTCATCTTT. Translated, it gives CACDTLGVDDKLIF.

Concerning this clone itself: The amino acid sequence in TCRdb belongs to a much larger clone and departs from this DNA's translation at residue 12, likely a sequencing read error; the sequence shown is translated from the DNA. The CDR3 DNA is TGTGCCTGTGACACCGCTGGGGGTGCAGCTTGGGCCACCCGACAGATGTTTTTC. Translating it yields CACDTAGGAAWATRQMFF. The J gene is TRDJ3, the V gene TRDV2; 7 bases align to TRDD3. The CDR3 is 18 residues long. Germline values: CDR1 GEAIGNYY, CDR2 EKD.

Sample share makes this clone medium-sized. A read error is the likely source, as a far larger clone sits one nucleotide away. The J gene is TRDJ3, the V gene TRDV2, with 11 bases lining up with TRDD3. The V gene end was trimmed by 3 bases and the J gene end by 0 bases; junction bases not matched to a gene: 9. This CDR3 contains 20 residues. Germline V lookup: CDR1 GEAIGNYY, CDR2 EKD. The CDR3 spells CACDAVLGDTSSWDTRQMFF. CDR3 DNA: TGTGCCTGTGACGCCGTTCTGGGGGATACAAGCTCCTGGGACACCCGACAGATGTTTTTC.

This clone appeared a few times. This chain joins TRDV2 and TRDJ1; 12 nucleotides line up with TRDD3. Trimming cost V 3 bases and J 7 bases; bases outside gene matches: 8. Germline CDR1 and CDR2: GEAIGNYY and EKD. This CDR3 spans 15 amino acids. CDR3 loop: CACDELGDTEAKLIF. CDR3 sequence (DNA): TGTGCCTGTGACGAGCTGGGGGATACGGAGGCTAAACTCATCTTT.

This clone was counted a few times. The chain carries TRDV2 and TRDJ1, with TRDD3 matching 12 bases. The germline gives CDR1 GEAIGNYY, CDR2 EKD. This CDR3 contains 17 residues. Trimming took 2 bases from V and 1 from J; bases not matched to a gene: 7. In DNA form, the CDR3 reads TGTGCCTGTGACAAATTACTGGGGGATACCCTCACCGATAAACTCATCTTT. Its protein product is CACDKLLGDTLTDKLIF.

This clone is labeled as medium-sized. A far larger clone is just one base off, so this is likely a read error. The identical CDR3 is also encoded by other nucleotide sequences in the sample. The rearrangement joins TRDV2 to TRDJ1; no definite D call. The germline V gene encodes CDR1 GEAIGNYY and CDR2 EKD. Deletions cut 7 bases from V and 4 bases from J, with 18 bases between. The CDR3 has 14 amino acids. The CDR3 loop reads CACDPLGGSDKLIF. The CDR3 region has the DNA TGTGCCTGCGACCCGTTAGGAGGTAGCGATAAACTCATCTTT.

The table lists this clone with a few counts. The protein held in TCRdb is that of a much larger clone and does not match this DNA's translation at residue 14, likely because of a read error; the protein shown is translated from the DNA. The rearrangement links TRDV2 to TRDJ1, with 9 positions matching TRDD3. Unmatched junction bases numbered 17, after V lost 0 bases and J lost 4 bases. Germline-derived CDR1 and CDR2 are GEAIGNYY and EKD. This CDR3 contains 19 residues. The CDR3 sequence is CACDTLTMREGDTYDKLIF. The CDR3 bases are TGTGCCTGTGACACCCTTACTATGCGTGAGGGGGATACTTACGATAAACTCATCTTT.

This clone is medium-sized by share. A far larger clone is one nucleotide away, so this likely arose from a read error. The V gene is TRDV2, the J gene TRDJ1; 13 nucleotides match TRDD3. Per germline, CDR1 GEAIGNYY and CDR2 EKD. The junction had 13 bases not matched to a gene; V was cut back by 5 bases and J by 2 bases. The CDR3 contains 18 residues. The CDR3 nucleotides are TGTGCCTGTGGCGCCCTACTGGGGGATACGCGAGGGACCGATAAACTCATCTTT. Encoded protein: CACGALLGDTRGTDKLIF.

In this sample, this clone is large. Other DNA variants within this sample encode the same CDR3. V gene TRDV2 combines with J gene TRDJ3; 7 bases line up with TRDD3. The CDR3 totals 18 residues. The junction had 5 bases not matched to a gene; V was cut back by 0 bases and J by 1 base. Germline CDR1 is GEAIGNYY and CDR2 is EKD. The CDR3 region is CACDTAGGASWDTRQMFF. The CDR3 DNA sequence: TGTGCCTGTGACACCGCTGGGGGGGCGTCCTGGGACACCCGACAGATGTTTTTC.

Regarding this clone: TCRdb's protein for this DNA is that of a much larger clone and differs from the translation at residue 14, likely a read error; the protein shown is the DNA translation. The rearrangement links TRDV2 to TRDJ1; 11 bases line up with TRDD3. Germline-derived CDR1 and CDR2 are GEAIGNYY and EKD. The CDR3 length is 18 residues. Here the CDR3 reads CACDLLGDTRGHTAKLIF. The CDR3 DNA follows: TGTGCCTGTGATCTGTTGGGGGATACGCGAGGGCACACCGCTAAACTCATCTTT.

This clone was counted between two and nine times. With a far larger clone one base away, a read error is the likely cause. V gene TRDV2 combines with J gene TRDJ1; 11 bases map to TRDD3. J was trimmed by 5 bases and V by 5 bases; bases with no gene match: 9. Germline V gene lookup returns CDR1 GEAIGNYY and CDR2 EKD. The CDR3 length is 15 residues. CDR3 region: CACGALGDTRDKLIF. The DNA of the CDR3 is TGTGCCTGTGGCGCCTTGGGGGATACGAGGGATAAACTCATCTTT.

This clone counts as medium-sized. A single base is all that separates this from a far larger clone, so a read error is likely. This same CDR3 is encoded by further DNA sequences in the sample. The gene calls are TRDV2 and TRDJ1, with 13 bases lining up with TRDD3. Germline CDR1 reads GEAIGNYY; CDR2 reads EKD. After removal of 0 bases from V and 9 bases from J, the junction contained 12 bases not matched to a gene. The CDR3 sequence is 17 residues long. CDR3 bases: TGTGCCTGTGACACCGTACTGGGGGATACGGGGGGACTGGAACTCATCTTT. It yields the protein CACDTVLGDTGGLELIF.

The table lists this clone with a few counts. TCRdb's protein for this DNA is that of a much larger clone and differs from the translation at residue 3, likely a read error; the protein shown is the DNA translation. V and J are TRDV2 and TRDJ1; TRDD3 might be the D (6 bases). The germline V gene has CDR1 GEAIGNYY and CDR2 EKD. The CDR3 runs to 16 residues. Here the CDR3 DNA reads TGTGCCCGTGACACCGGTTTCGGGGGGAAAACCGATAAACTCATCTTT. Protein sequence: CARDTGFGGKTDKLIF.